This T cell receptor beta chain derives from a study of blood T cells in healthy people across ages. Primers used in a second PCR of roughly 6 to 11 cycles were a sample-barcoded 5' primer and a J-beta primer mix. A single record per CDR3 protein comes from TCRdb applying MiXCR to the 5' RACE reads. Found here are approximately 680,000 distinct CDR3 sequences, roughly 30% of them singletons; the top ten hold 15%. About this clonotype: In this CDR3 the conserved last residue, phenylalanine or tryptophan, is missing, so a read error is likely.

The material sequenced was blood. The origin of this receptor is a woman older than 75 in good health.

CDR3 amino acids: CSVDPGTGELFL. In DNA, the CDR3 is TGCAGCGTTGACCCAGGGACCGGGGAGCTGTTTTTG. The rearrangement uses TRBV29-1 and TRBJ2-2; the D gene is possibly TRBD1 (5 bases). V was cut by 3 bases and J by 5 bases, with 7 bases left in between. The CDR3 has 12 residues. CDR1 and CDR2 from the germline V gene are SQVTM and ANQGSEA.